Listed below are T cell receptor beta chains from one sample, sequenced in a study of response to subunit inactivated influenza vaccine. TCRdb used MiXCR to reprocess the RT-PCR reads, holding one entry per CDR3 protein. The sample holds around 580,000 distinct CDR3 sequences; approximately 12% are singletons and the top ten take roughly 10%. Specimen: PBMCs from blood, collected on the day of vaccination. Source of these receptors: a man aged 50 to 59 who received an inactivated influenza vaccine. Each CDR3 is given without its conserved first and last residue. Each record gives: J gene, V gene, CDR3 protein.

>TRBJ2-3|TRBV29-1
SVTIGTSGATTDTQY
>TRBJ2-3|TRBV9
ASSVGPEAEGTQY
>TRBJ2-4|TRBV10-3
AISESTRRGLAKNIQY
>TRBJ2-3|TRBV7-9
ASRDRGPYTQY
>TRBJ2-2|TRBV27
ASSLLELAGNTGELF
>TRBJ2-7|TRBV9
ASSPGLAIYEQY
>TRBJ1-3|TRBV12-3/TRBV12-4
ASRDIGNTIY
>TRBJ1-5|TRBV20-1
SAPQTGWGQPQH
>TRBJ2-2|TRBV3-1
ASSPLLSGELF
>TRBJ2-4|TRBV11-2
ASSLDRGGENIQY
>TRBJ2-1|TRBV20-1
SASPSLAGEGF
>TRBJ1-3|TRBV11-1
ASSSPGQGDLSGNTIY
>TRBJ2-3|TRBV28
ASSLQTSGVFGDTQY
>TRBJ1-2|TRBV3-1
ASSRRGGYT
>TRBJ1-6|TRBV15
ATSRDFGGPNSPLH
>TRBJ1-1|TRBV15
ATNRDRGEAF
>TRBJ2-6|TRBV12-3/TRBV12-4
ASRKGHSGANVLT
>TRBJ2-3|TRBV5-1
ASSKGQDQDTQY
>TRBJ2-2|TRBV5-1
ASSTDTGELF
>TRBJ2-1|TRBV7-1
ASSPLVYDGTGGFLSYNEQF
>TRBJ2-7|TRBV19
ASSSGTHEQY
>TRBJ2-7|TRBV7-2
ASSLVGEIQYEQY
>TRBJ2-1|TRBV10-3
AIGAVYNEQF